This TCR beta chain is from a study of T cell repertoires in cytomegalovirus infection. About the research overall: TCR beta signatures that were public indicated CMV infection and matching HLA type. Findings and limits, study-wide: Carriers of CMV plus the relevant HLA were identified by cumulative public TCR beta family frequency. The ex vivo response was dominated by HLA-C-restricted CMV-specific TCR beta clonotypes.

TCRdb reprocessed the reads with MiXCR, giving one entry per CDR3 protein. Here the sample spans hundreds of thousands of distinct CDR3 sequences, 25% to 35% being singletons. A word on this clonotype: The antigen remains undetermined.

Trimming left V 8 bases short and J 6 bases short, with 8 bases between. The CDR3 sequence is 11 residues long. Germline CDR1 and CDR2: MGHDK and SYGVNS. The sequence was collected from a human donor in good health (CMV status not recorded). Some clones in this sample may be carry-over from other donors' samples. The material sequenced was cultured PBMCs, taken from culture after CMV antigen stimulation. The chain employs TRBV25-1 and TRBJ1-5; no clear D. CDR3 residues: CASGLPQPQHF. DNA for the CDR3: TGTGCCAGCGGTCTCCCTCAGCCCCAGCATTTT.